This entry is about one T cell receptor (beta chain). The entry originates in a study of blood T cell repertoires in COVID-19. Study-level information: Specimens from acute and convalescent COVID-19 originated in the United States, Italy and Spain. T cells, B-cell-depleted T cells, or PBMCs provided the cDNA or gDNA that served as material.

As processed by the authors: By means of reference gene primer amplification, nucleated cell counts were estimated. This table comes from immunoSEQ multiplex PCR, and its TCRdb copy is limited to in-frame clones, with some not included. V, J and clone size reflect that table, while D and trimming were determined from the DNA. The data contain some 130,000 clones, roughly 81% of them seen just once; the ten biggest clones take up 13%. The CDR3 is 14 amino acids. Trimming stripped 4 bases from V and 3 bases from J, with 13 bases between. In germline, CDR1 is MNHEY, CDR2 SMNVEV (reference sequence). The clonotype originates from a human donor in a cohort sampled during active COVID-19. The sample taken for sequencing was peripheral blood. The rearrangement uses TRBV27 and TRBJ2-7; a weak D match, TRBD2 (6 bases). The CDR3 DNA sequence: TGTGCCAGCAGTTATGGCTTAGCGGACTACGAGCAGTACTTC. Encoded protein: CASSYGLADYEQYF.